Described below is a single T cell receptor beta chain sequence and its context. V was clipped by 5 bases and J by 8 bases; unmatched bases: 8. This CDR3 has 16 amino acids. Germline V CDR1 and CDR2: MGHRA, YSYEKL. The data were obtained in a study of blood T cell repertoires in COVID-19. The method was immunoSEQ multiplex PCR; TCRdb's version includes in-frame clones alone and lacks a portion of them. Counted here are about 400,000 clones, just over 85% occurring once; the ten biggest clones make up 1.4% to 1.5%. This chain links TRBV4-1 with TRBJ2-1; 14 positions agree with TRBD2. The sequencing input was peripheral blood. The source of this sequence is a woman aged 25-40 years with active or convalescent COVID-19. The CDR3 protein is CASSITGTSGRDEQFF. CDR3 nucleotide sequence: TGCGCCAGCAGCATCACCGGGACTAGCGGGAGAGATGAGCAGTTCTTC.